This is a list of T cell receptor beta chains from one sample in a study of blood T cell repertoires in COVID-19. Data came from immunoSEQ multiplex PCR; TCRdb stores just in-frame clones and leaves some out. This table has approximately 250,000 clones, around 89% appearing once. What was sequenced was PBMCs or T cells enriched from blood (not recorded which). The source is a young woman who had recovered from COVID-19. Both conserved end residues are part of each CDR3. A D gene is named only where the DNA matches it firmly. Size values are once, few and many counts, or a class for expanded clones, and some rows have none.

TRBV19,TRBJ1-1,.,.,CASNQDSWAEAFF,TGTGCCAGTAACCAGGACAGTTGGGCTGAAGCTTTCTTT
TRBV7-8,TRBJ1-5,.,.,CASSIGGRGFSNQPQHF,TGTGCCAGCAGCATTGGGGGCCGGGGATTTAGCAATCAGCCCCAGCATTTT
TRBV5-8,TRBJ2-5,TRBD2,.,CASSPTSGTQETQYF,TGTGCCAGCAGCCCCACTAGCGGGACCCAAGAGACCCAGTACTTC
TRBV10-3,TRBJ1-5,TRBD1,.,CAISEKGAQGDQPQHF,TGTGCCATCAGTGAGAAGGGGGCCCAAGGGGATCAGCCCCAGCATTTT
TRBV28,TRBJ2-7,TRBD2,.,CASLAGDTYEQYF,TGTGCCAGCTTAGCGGGGGATACCTACGAGCAGTACTTC
TRBV6-5,TRBJ2-1,.,.,CASSYSAGNYNEQFF,TGTGCCAGCAGTTACTCGGCGGGAAACTACAATGAGCAGTTCTTC
TRBV28,TRBJ2-5,.,.,CASSYAYKGRGETQYF,TGTGCCAGCAGTTACGCTTATAAGGGGCGCGGAGAGACCCAGTACTTC
TRBV28,TRBJ1-1,.,.,CASSLFRGRYTEAFF,TGTGCCAGCAGTTTATTCCGGGGTAGGTACACTGAAGCTTTCTTT
TRBV9,TRBJ2-1,.,.,CASSVAGETYNEQFF,TGTGCCAGCAGCGTAGCGGGTGAGACCTACAATGAGCAGTTCTTC
TRBV7-9,TRBJ2-1,TRBD2,.,CASSPRLAGGPRGSNEQFF,TGTGCCAGCAGCCCGAGACTAGCGGGAGGGCCCCGGGGTAGCAATGAGCAGTTCTTC
TRBV7-9,TRBJ1-2,.,.,CASSPIAGAHGYTF,TGTGCCAGCAGCCCGATTGCAGGGGCCCATGGCTACACCTTC
TRBV5-8,TRBJ1-6,TRBD1,.,CASSGDRNSPLHF,TGTGCCAGCAGCGGGGACAGAAATTCACCCCTCCACTTT
TRBV5-1,TRBJ1-4,TRBD1,.,CASSQQGAVNEKLFF,TGCGCCAGCAGCCAACAGGGGGCCGTTAATGAAAAACTGTTTTTT
TRBV19,TRBJ1-2,TRBD1,.,CASSGQADPNYGYTF,TGTGCCAGTAGCGGACAGGCTGATCCTAACTATGGCTACACCTTC
TRBV28,TRBJ2-1,TRBD1,.,CASSLLTGGLNEQFF,TGTGCCAGCAGTTTATTGACAGGGGGACTGAATGAGCAGTTCTTC
TRBV30,TRBJ2-7,TRBD2,once,CAWSVGGRAMYF,TGTGCCTGGAGTGTCGGCGGGAGGGCCATGTACTTC
TRBV19,TRBJ1-2,TRBD1,.,CASTHLGRTGDGYGYTF,TGTGCCAGTACCCATCTAGGTAGGACAGGGGACGGCTATGGCTACACCTTC
TRBV29-1,TRBJ1-2,TRBD1,.,CSVGDRVYGYTF,TGCAGCGTTGGGGACAGGGTCTATGGCTACACCTTC
TRBV9,TRBJ2-1,TRBD2,few,CASRREDSYNEQFF,TGTGCCAGCAGACGGGAGGATTCCTACAATGAGCAGTTCTTC
TRBV19,TRBJ2-1,TRBD2,.,CASSQTSGRGNEQFF,TGTGCCAGTAGTCAGACTAGCGGGAGGGGGAATGAGCAGTTCTTC
TRBV6-2/TRBV6-3,TRBJ2-1,TRBD2,.,CASSQQREGYNEQFF,TGTGCCAGCAGTCAGCAGCGGGAGGGCTACAATGAGCAGTTCTTC
TRBV30,TRBJ1-5,.,.,CAWSVGQGRQPQHF,TGTGCCTGGAGTGTAGGGCAGGGCAGGCAGCCCCAGCATTTT
TRBV14,TRBJ2-1,.,.,CASSQQIIEIDSHRYNEQFF,TGTGCCAGCAGCCAACAAATCATAGAAATTGACTCGCACCGATACAATGAGCAGTTCTTC
TRBV19,TRBJ2-5,.,.,CASTAGAGQETQYF,TGTGCCAGTACGGCGGGGGCTGGTCAAGAGACCCAGTACTTC
TRBV6-2/TRBV6-3,TRBJ1-2,TRBD1,.,CASSYARTGGYGYTF,TGTGCCAGCAGTTACGCCCGGACAGGGGGATATGGCTACACCTTC
TRBV19,TRBJ2-7,TRBD2,.,CASSMQREVGNEQYF,TGTGCCAGTAGTATGCAGCGGGAAGTCGGAAACGAGCAGTACTTC
TRBV5-5,TRBJ1-6,TRBD1,.,CASSLGQGPPLHF,TGTGCCAGCAGCTTAGGACAGGGCCCCCCCCTCCACTTT
TRBV24-1,TRBJ2-1,TRBD1,.,CATARDSPYNEQFF,TGTGCCACCGCCAGGGACAGCCCCTACAATGAGCAGTTCTTC
TRBV28,TRBJ1-1,.,.,CASSPRGMNTEAFF,TGTGCCAGCAGTCCCCGGGGGATGAACACTGAAGCTTTCTTT
TRBV15,TRBJ1-3,TRBD1,.,CATSRDRQGPNTIYF,TGTGCCACCAGCAGAGATCGACAGGGACCAAACACCATATATTTT
TRBV28,TRBJ1-6,TRBD1,.,CASSTGTGGYSPLHF,TGTGCCAGCAGTACCGGGACAGGGGGTTATTCACCCCTCCACTTT
TRBV27,TRBJ1-2,.,.,CASSFFGEANYGYTF,TGTGCCAGCAGTTTCTTCGGGGAGGCTAACTATGGCTACACCTTC
TRBV4-1,TRBJ2-1,.,once,CASSQGGDWGYYDEQFF,TGCGCCAGCAGCCAAGGGGGGGATTGGGGATACTACGATGAGCAGTTCTTC
TRBV5-1,TRBJ1-1,.,.,CASIERTGRDTEAFF,TGCGCCAGCATCGAACGAACAGGGAGAGACACTGAAGCTTTCTTT
TRBV12-3/TRBV12-4,TRBJ1-1,.,once,CASRPDSNTEAFF,TGTGCCAGCAGACCTGACAGCAACACTGAAGCTTTCTTT
TRBV27,TRBJ1-3,.,.,CASSLWAGTGNTIYF,TGTGCCAGCAGTTTATGGGCAGGGACTGGAAACACCATATATTTT
TRBV27,TRBJ2-2,.,.,CASSLQSVYTGELFF,TGTGCCAGCAGTTTGCAGAGCGTGTACACCGGGGAGCTGTTTTTT
TRBV2,TRBJ1-1,.,.,CASSRGQYGEAFF,TGTGCCAGCAGCCGTGGACAGTATGGCGAAGCTTTCTTT
TRBV18,TRBJ1-2,.,.,CASSQAERGNYGYTF,TGTGCCAGCTCACAAGCGGAACGAGGTAACTATGGCTACACCTTC
TRBV5-4,TRBJ2-5,TRBD2,.,CASSLGTSGGGETQYF,TGTGCCAGCAGCCTGGGGACTAGCGGAGGCGGGGAGACCCAGTACTTC